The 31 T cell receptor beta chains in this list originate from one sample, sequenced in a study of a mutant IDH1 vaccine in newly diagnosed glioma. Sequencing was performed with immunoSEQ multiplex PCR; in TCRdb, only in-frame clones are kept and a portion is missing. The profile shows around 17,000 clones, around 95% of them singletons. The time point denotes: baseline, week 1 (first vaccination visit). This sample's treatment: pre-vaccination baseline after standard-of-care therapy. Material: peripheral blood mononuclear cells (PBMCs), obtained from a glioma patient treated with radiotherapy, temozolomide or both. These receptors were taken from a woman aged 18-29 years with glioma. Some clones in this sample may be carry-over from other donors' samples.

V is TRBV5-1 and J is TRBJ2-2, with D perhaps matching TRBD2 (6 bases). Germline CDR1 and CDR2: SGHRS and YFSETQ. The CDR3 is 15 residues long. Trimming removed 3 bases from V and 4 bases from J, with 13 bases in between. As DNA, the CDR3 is TGCGCCAGCAGCTCTGTTCTGGAGGGCACCGGGGAGCTGTTTTTT. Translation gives CASSSVLEGTGELFF. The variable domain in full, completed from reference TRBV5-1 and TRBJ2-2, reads KAGVTQTPRYLIKTRGQQVTLSCSPISGHRSVSWYQQTPGQGLQFLFEYFSETQRNKGNFPGRFSGRQFSNSRSEMNVSTLELGDSALYLCASSSVLEGTGELFFGEGSRLTVL.

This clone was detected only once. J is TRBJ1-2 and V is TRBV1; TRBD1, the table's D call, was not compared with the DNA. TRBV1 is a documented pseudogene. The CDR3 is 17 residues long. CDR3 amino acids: CTSSQEARGKGNYGYTF. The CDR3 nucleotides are TGCACCAGCAGCCAAGAAGCCAGGGGAAAGGGGAACTATGGCTACACCTTC.

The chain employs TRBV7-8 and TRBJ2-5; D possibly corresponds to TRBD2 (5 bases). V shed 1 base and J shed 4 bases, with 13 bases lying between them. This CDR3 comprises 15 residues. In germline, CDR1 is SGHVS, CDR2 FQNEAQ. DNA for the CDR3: TGTGCCAGCAGCTTAGGGAGCGGAGAAACAGAGACCCAGTACTTC. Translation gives CASSLGSGETETQYF.

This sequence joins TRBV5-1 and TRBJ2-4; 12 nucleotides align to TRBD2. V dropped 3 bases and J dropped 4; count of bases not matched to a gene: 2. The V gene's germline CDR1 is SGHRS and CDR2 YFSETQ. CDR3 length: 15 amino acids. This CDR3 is CASSSTSGGKNIQYF. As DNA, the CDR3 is TGCGCCAGCAGCTCTACTAGCGGGGGGAAAAACATTCAGTACTTC.

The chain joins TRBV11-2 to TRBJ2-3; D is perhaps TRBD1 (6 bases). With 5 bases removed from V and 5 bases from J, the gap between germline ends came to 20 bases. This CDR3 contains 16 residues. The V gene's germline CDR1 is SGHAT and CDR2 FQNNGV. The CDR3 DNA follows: TGTGCCAGCAGCATGACCGGGACATCCTATAAAGATACGCAGTATTTT. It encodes CASSMTGTSYKDTQYF.

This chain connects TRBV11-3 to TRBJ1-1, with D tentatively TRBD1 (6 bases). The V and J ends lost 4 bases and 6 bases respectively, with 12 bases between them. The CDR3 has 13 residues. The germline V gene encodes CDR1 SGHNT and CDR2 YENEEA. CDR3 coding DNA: TGTGCCAGCAGCTCTTTCAGGGGTTCTGAAGCTTTCTTT. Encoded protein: CASSSFRGSEAFF.

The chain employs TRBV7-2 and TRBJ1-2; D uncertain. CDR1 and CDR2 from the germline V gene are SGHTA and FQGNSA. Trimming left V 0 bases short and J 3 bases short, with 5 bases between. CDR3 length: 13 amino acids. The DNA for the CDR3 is TGTGCCAGCAGCTTAGCTGGGGACTATGGCTACACCTTC. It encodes CASSLAGDYGYTF.

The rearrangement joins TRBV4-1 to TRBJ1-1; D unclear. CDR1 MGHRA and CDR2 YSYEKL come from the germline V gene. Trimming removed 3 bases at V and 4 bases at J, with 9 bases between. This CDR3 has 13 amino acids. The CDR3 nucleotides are TGCGCCAGCAGCCAGGGCTATTCCACTGAAGCTTTCTTT. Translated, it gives CASSQGYSTEAFF.

The CDR3 DNA follows: TGTGCCAGCAGCGTAGGAGGGGACGAAAGCTACGAGCAGTACTTC. This sequence encodes CASSVGGDESYEQYF. V and J are TRBV9 and TRBJ2-7; D tentatively fits TRBD1 or TRBD2 (5 bases each). Trimming pared 0 bases from V and 3 bases from J, leaving 13 bases between. This CDR3 is built from 15 residues. The germline V gene encodes CDR1 SGDLS and CDR2 YYNGEE.

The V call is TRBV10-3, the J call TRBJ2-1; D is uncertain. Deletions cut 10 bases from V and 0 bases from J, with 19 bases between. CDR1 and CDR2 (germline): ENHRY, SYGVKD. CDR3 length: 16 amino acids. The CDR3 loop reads CATGALDLSSYNEQFF. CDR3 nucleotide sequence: TGTGCCACCGGAGCCCTAGACCTGAGCTCCTACAATGAGCAGTTCTTC.

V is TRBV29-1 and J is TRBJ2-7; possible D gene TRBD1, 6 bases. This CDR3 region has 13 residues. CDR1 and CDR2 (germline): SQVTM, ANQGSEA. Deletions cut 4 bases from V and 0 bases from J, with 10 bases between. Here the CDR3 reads CSVGTDSSYEQYF. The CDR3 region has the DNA TGCAGCGTTGGGACGGACAGCTCCTACGAGCAGTACTTC.

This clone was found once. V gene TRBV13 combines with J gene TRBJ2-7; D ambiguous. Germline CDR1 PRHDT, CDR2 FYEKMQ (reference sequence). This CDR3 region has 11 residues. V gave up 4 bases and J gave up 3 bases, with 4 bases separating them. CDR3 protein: CASSWLYEQYF. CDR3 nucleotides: TGTGCCAGCAGCTGGCTCTACGAGCAGTACTTC.

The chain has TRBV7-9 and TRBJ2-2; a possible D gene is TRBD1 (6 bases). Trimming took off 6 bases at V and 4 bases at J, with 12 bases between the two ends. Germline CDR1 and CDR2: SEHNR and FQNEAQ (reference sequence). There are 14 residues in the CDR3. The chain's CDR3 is CASRDGQLTGELFF. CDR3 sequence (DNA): TGTGCCAGCAGGGACGGACAGCTCACCGGGGAGCTGTTTTTT. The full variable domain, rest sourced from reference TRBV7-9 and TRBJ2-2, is DTGVSQNPRHKITKRGQNVTFRCDPISEHNRLYWYRQTLGQGPEFLTYFQNEAQLEKSRLLSDRFSAERPKGSFSTLEIQRTEQGDSAMYLCASRDGQLTGELFFGEGSRLTVL.

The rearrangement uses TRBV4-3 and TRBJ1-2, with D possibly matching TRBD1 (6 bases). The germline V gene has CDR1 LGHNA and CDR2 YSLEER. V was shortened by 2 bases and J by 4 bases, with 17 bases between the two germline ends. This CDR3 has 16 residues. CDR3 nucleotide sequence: TGCGCCAGCAGCCAATCAGGGGACTGGGGCGGCTATGGCTACACCTTC. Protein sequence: CASSQSGDWGGYGYTF.

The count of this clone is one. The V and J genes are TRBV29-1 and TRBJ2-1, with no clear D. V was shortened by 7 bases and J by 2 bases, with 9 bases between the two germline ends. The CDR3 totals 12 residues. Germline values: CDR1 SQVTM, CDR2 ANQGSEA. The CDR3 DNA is TGCAGCGCCTCCTTGCCCTACAATGAGCAGTTCTTC. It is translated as CSASLPYNEQFF.

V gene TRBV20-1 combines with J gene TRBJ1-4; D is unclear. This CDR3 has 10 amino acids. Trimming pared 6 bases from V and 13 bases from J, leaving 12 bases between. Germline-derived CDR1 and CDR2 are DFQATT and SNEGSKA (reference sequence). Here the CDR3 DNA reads TGCAGTGCCGGAGATTCAGGACTGTTTTTT. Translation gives CSAGDSGLFF.

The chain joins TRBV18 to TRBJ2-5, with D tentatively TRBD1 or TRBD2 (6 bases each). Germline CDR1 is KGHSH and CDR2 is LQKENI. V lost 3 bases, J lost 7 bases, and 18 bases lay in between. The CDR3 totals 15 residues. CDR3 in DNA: TGTGCCAGCTCACCCGGGGGCAACTTCGGGGGGACCCAGTACTTC. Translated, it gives CASSPGGNFGGTQYF.

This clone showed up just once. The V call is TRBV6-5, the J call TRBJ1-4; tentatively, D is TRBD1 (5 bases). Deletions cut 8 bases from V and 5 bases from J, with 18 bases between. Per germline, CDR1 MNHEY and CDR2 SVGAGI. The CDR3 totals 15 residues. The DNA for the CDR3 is TGTGCCAGCGGTCGATCGACAGCCGAAAATGAAAAACTGTTTTTT. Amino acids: CASGRSTAENEKLFF.

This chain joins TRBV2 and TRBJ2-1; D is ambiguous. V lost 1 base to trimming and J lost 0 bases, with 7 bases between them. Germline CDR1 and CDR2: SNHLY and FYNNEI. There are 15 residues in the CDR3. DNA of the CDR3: TGTGCCAGCAGTGAAGATGATAGCTCCTACAATGAGCAGTTCTTC. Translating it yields CASSEDDSSYNEQFF.

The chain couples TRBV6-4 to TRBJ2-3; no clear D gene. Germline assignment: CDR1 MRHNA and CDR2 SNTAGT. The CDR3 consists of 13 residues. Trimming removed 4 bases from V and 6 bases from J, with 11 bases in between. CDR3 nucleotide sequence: TGTGCCAGCAGTGCCTGGGCAAGGGATACGCAGTATTTT. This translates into CASSAWARDTQYF.

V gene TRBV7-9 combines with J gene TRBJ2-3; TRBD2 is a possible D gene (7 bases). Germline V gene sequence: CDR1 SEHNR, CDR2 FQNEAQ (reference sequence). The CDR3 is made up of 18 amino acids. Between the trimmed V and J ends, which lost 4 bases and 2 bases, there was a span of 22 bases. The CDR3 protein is CASSSPIHREGNTDTQYF. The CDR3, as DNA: TGTGCCAGCAGCTCCCCGATTCACAGGGAGGGTAACACAGATACGCAGTATTTT.

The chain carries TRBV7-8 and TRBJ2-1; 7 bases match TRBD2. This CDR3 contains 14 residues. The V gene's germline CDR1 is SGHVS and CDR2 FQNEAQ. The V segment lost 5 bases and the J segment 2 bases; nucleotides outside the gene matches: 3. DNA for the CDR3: TGTGCCAGCAGCCTAAGCGGGACCTACAATGAGCAGTTCTTC. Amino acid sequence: CASSLSGTYNEQFF.

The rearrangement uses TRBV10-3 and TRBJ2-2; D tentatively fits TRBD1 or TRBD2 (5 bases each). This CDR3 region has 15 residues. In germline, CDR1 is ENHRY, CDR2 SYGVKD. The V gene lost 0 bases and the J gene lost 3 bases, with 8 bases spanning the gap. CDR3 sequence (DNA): TGTGCCATCAGTGAGTCGTTGGGGGACACCGGGGAGCTGTTTTTT. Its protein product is CAISESLGDTGELFF.

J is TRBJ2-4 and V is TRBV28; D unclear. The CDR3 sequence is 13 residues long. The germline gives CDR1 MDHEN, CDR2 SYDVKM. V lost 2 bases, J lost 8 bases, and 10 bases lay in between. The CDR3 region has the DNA TGTGCCAGCAGTTTAGGTGCCCGGGACATTCAGTACTTC. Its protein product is CASSLGARDIQYF.

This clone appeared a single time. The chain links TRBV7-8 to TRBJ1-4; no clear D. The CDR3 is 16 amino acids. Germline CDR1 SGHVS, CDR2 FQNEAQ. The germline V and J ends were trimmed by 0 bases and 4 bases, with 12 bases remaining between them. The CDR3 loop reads CASSLASLGLNEKLFF. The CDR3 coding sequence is TGTGCCAGCAGCTTAGCGTCTCTCGGGCTTAATGAAAAACTGTTTTTT.

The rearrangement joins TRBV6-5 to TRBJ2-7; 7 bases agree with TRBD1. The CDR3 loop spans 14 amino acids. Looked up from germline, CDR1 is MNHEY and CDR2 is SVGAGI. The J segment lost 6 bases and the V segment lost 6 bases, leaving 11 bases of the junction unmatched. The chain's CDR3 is CASSPRQGSGEQYF. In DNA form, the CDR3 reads TGTGCCAGCAGCCCCCGACAGGGTAGTGGCGAGCAGTACTTC.

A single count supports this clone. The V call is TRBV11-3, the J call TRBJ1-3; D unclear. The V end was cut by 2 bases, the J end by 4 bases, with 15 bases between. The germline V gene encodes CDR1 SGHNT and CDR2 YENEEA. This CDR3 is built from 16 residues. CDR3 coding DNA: TGTGCCAGCAGCTTATGGTCGGGTCTGGAAGGAAACACCATATATTTT. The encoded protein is CASSLWSGLEGNTIYF.

The CDR3 nucleotides are TGTGCCAGCGCAACGGGATCGATGAACACCGGGGAGCTGTTTTTT. It yields the protein CASATGSMNTGELFF. The J gene is TRBJ2-2, the V gene TRBV28; D is possibly TRBD2 (5 bases). The CDR3 is 15 amino acids. Trimming cost V 8 bases and J 1 base, with 14 bases left between them. The germline V gene encodes CDR1 MDHEN and CDR2 SYDVKM.

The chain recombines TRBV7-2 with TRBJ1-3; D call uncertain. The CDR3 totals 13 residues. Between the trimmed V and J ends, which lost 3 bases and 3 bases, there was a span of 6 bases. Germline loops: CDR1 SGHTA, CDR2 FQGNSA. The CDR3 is CASSFKGGNTIYF. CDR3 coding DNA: TGTGCCAGCAGCTTCAAAGGTGGAAACACCATATATTTT.

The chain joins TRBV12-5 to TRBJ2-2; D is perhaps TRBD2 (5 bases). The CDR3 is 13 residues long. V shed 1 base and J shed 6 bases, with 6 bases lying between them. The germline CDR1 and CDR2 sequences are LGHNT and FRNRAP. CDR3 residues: CASGLGGSGELFF. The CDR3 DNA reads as TGTGCTAGTGGTTTGGGAGGGTCCGGGGAGCTGTTTTTT.

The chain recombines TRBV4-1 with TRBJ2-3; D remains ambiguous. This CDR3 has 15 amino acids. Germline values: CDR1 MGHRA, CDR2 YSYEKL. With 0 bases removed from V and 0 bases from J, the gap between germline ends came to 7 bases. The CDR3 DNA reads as TGCGCCAGCAGCCAAGATGGTGTTAGCACAGATACGCAGTATTTT. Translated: CASSQDGVSTDTQYF.